Below are 16 T cell receptor beta chains sequenced from a single sample in a study of regulatory T cells in long-lasting Graves disease. The time point was: newly diagnosed GD, antithyroid drugs for less than 3 months. Scientists built the TCR library using RNA that was extracted from PBMCs. Construction of TCR beta libraries relied on iRepertoire HTBI primers and on Arm-PCR targeting CDR3 regions. TCRdb re-derived calls from the multiplex PCR reads in MiXCR, one entry per CDR3 protein. This table holds 450,000 to 600,000 distinct CDR3 sequences, roughly 13% found once. These data were likewise used in another study, on T cells in Graves' hyperthyroidism and ophthalmopathy.

The input for sequencing was peripheral blood mononuclear cells (PBMCs), taken at new diagnosis, from a patient treated with antithyroid drugs. The origin of the receptors is a man younger than 45 with Graves disease.

Ten or more counts support this clonotype. The J gene is TRBJ2-4, the V gene TRBV11-2; TRBD2 aligns across 13 bases. This CDR3 has 18 residues. The V and J ends lost 4 bases and 0 bases, in that order; junction bases with no gene match: 6. Germline loops: CDR1 SGHAT, CDR2 FQNNGV. CDR3 in amino acids: CASSSTSGRVLAKNIQYF. CDR3 nucleotides: TGTGCCAGCAGCTCAACTAGCGGGAGGGTACTAGCCAAAAACATTCAGTACTTC.

There are many counts of this clonotype. The CDR3, as DNA: TGTGCCGGGGGAGAGCGGGAGGGCTACAATGAGCAGTTCTTC. This sequence encodes CAGGEREGYNEQFF. The chain is built from TRBV6-2 or TRBV6-3 and TRBJ2-1, with TRBD2 matching over 10 bases. Germline CDR1 and CDR2: MNHEY and SVGEGT. Trimming removed 11 bases from V and 3 bases from J; junction bases left unmatched: 7. This CDR3 has 14 amino acids.

The chain employs TRBV5-6 and TRBJ2-1, with 9 bases aligning to TRBD2. Germline V CDR1 and CDR2: SGHDT, YYEEEE. With 4 bases clipped from V and 5 bases from J, the junction kept 13 bases outside the gene matches. This CDR3 has 17 amino acids. As DNA, the CDR3 is TGTGCCAGCAGCCCAATAGAGGCGGGAGGGACCGACAATGAGCAGTTCTTC. Its protein is CASSPIEAGGTDNEQFF. Together with reference TRBV5-6 and TRBJ2-1, the CDR3 gives the full variable domain: DAGVTQSPTHLIKTRGQQVTLRCSPKSGHDTVSWYQQALGQGPQFIFQYYEEEERQRGNFPDRFSGHQFPNYSSELNVNALLLGDSALYLCASSPIEAGGTDNEQFFGPGTRLTVL.

This rearrangement joins TRBV5-1 to TRBJ2-7; 11 bases align to TRBD2. Looked up from germline, CDR1 is SGHRS and CDR2 is YFSETQ. The CDR3 runs 15 residues. After removal of 4 bases from V and 5 bases from J, the junction contained 8 bases not matched to a gene. In nucleotides, the CDR3 is TGCGCCAGCAGCCCGCTGACTAGCGGGAACCACGAGCAGTACTTC. Translated, it gives CASSPLTSGNHEQYF. Using reference TRBV5-1 and TRBJ2-7 for the parts outside the CDR3, the full variable domain is KAGVTQTPRYLIKTRGQQVTLSCSPISGHRSVSWYQQTPGQGLQFLFEYFSETQRNKGNFPGRFSGRQFSNSRSEMNVSTLELGDSALYLCASSPLTSGNHEQYFGPGTRLTVT.

There are a few counts of this clonotype. The chain carries TRBV29-1 and TRBJ2-6; D possibly corresponds to TRBD2 (6 bases). The CDR3 length is 16 residues. Germline V CDR1 and CDR2: SQVTM, ANQGSEA. The V gene lost 8 bases and the J gene lost 0 bases, with 17 bases spanning the gap. The CDR3 coding sequence is TGCAGCTATTCCGGGACTCAAGGCTCTGGGGCCAACGTCCTGACTTTC. Residues: CSYSGTQGSGANVLTF.

This clonotype was detected only a few times. This chain joins TRBV29-1 and TRBJ2-2; 9 bases match TRBD1. CDR1 and CDR2 (germline): SQVTM, ANQGSEA. This CDR3 comprises 15 residues. Trimming removed 5 bases from V and 5 bases from J; junction bases left unmatched: 9. The CDR3 DNA is TGCAGCGTTAATTCCGGGACAGGGCCAACCGGGGAGCTGTTTTTT. Protein product: CSVNSGTGPTGELFF.

V usage is TRBV2 and J usage is TRBJ1-2; no clear D gene. CDR1 is SNHLY, CDR2 FYNNEI, per germline. This CDR3 spans 11 amino acids. V was clipped by 8 bases and J by 8 bases, with 12 bases between them. In nucleotides, the CDR3 is TGTGCCAGCCCCTGGAACGGGGGCTACACCTTC. Translating gives CASPWNGGYTF.

At least ten counts were recorded for this clonotype. This rearrangement joins TRBV20-1 to TRBJ2-3, with 12 positions matching TRBD2. The CDR3 has 15 amino acids. The germline gives CDR1 DFQATT, CDR2 SNEGSKA (reference sequence). J gave up 5 bases and V 5 bases, and 8 bases lay outside the gene matches. CDR3 DNA: TGCAGTGCTGGTCTAGCGGGAGGGCGTGTAGATACGCAGTATTTT. Amino acids: CSAGLAGGRVDTQYF.

This clonotype was observed a handful of times. The junction departs from the called germline gene at one end, perhaps through a read error. The chain joins TRBV15 to TRBJ2-2; D may be TRBD2 (5 bases). Per the germline V gene, CDR1 is LNHNV and CDR2 is YYDKDF (reference sequence). This CDR3 is 13 amino acids long. CDR3: CATSPIPTGELLF. CDR3 in DNA: TGTGCCACCAGCCCGATTCCCACCGGGGAGCTGCTTTTT.

This clonotype was seen only once. The V gene is TRBV6-1, the J gene TRBJ2-3, with 10 bases identical to TRBD2. This CDR3 spans 15 amino acids. Per germline, CDR1 MNHNS and CDR2 SASEGT. Unmatched junction bases numbered 7, after V lost 8 bases and J lost 2 bases. The DNA of the CDR3 is TGTGCCAGCTACGTTAGCGGGAGGAACACAGATACGCAGTATTTT. This translates into CASYVSGRNTDTQYF.

This clonotype was seen repeatedly, ten times or more. The genes are TRBV20-1 and TRBJ2-1, with 9 bases identical to TRBD2. Germline CDR1 and CDR2: DFQATT and SNEGSKA (reference sequence). The CDR3 totals 11 residues. Trimming cost V 6 bases and J 14 bases; bases outside gene matches: 8. CDR3 sequence: CSAPGLAGEFF. The CDR3 nucleotides are TGCAGTGCCCCGGGACTAGCTGGGGAGTTCTTC.

This chain uses TRBV12-3 or TRBV12-4 with TRBJ2-3; D gene ambiguous. The length of the CDR3 is 15 residues. The V and J ends lost 5 bases and 0 bases respectively, with 12 bases between them. CDR3 nucleotides: TGTGCCAGCAGTCCAGACTTCACTAGCACAGATACGCAGTATTTT. Amino acid sequence: CASSPDFTSTDTQYF.

This clonotype came up many times. V is TRBV18 and J is TRBJ2-5; weak D call: TRBD2 (6 bases). Between the trimmed V and J ends, which lost 6 bases and 5 bases, there was a span of 13 bases. The CDR3 runs to 13 residues. CDR1 and CDR2 from the germline V gene are KGHSH and LQKENI. CDR3 region: CASSQGGTETQYF. CDR3 sequence (DNA): TGTGCCAGCTCGCAAGGCGGGACGGAGACCCAGTACTTC.

This clonotype was found many times. The V and J genes are TRBV2 and TRBJ1-5; D is ambiguous. The V and J ends lost 1 base and 5 bases respectively, with 6 bases between them. Germline V gene lookup returns CDR1 SNHLY and CDR2 FYNNEI. CDR3 size: 13 residues. Here the CDR3 reads CASSEERYQPQHF. The DNA for the CDR3 is TGTGCCAGCAGTGAAGAGAGATATCAGCCCCAGCATTTT.

V is TRBV18 and J is TRBJ1-1; the D is unclear. The V and J ends lost 3 bases and 0 bases respectively, with 17 bases between them. The CDR3 contains 17 residues. Per germline, CDR1 KGHSH and CDR2 LQKENI. CDR3 protein: CASSPDLSSRMNTEAFF. In DNA form, the CDR3 reads TGTGCCAGCTCACCGGACCTATCCTCGAGGATGAACACTGAAGCTTTCTTT. The whole variable domain, filled in from reference TRBV18 and TRBJ1-1, reads NAGVMQNPRHLVRRRGQEARLRCSPMKGHSHVYWYRQLPEEGLKFMVYLQKENIIDESGMPKERFSAEFPKEGPSILRIQQVVRGDSAAYFCASSPDLSSRMNTEAFFGQGTRLTVV.

The chain is built from TRBV19 and TRBJ1-5; tentative D call: TRBD1 (5 bases). Germline V gives CDR1 LNHDA, CDR2 SQIVND (reference sequence). Trimming pared 6 bases from V and 0 bases from J, leaving 15 bases between. The CDR3 runs 16 residues. The DNA of the CDR3 is TGTGCCAGTAGCGAGCAGAGCAGGGTTAGCAATCAGCCCCAGCATTTT. Its protein is CASSEQSRVSNQPQHF.